In this sample, the clone carrying this T cell receptor (beta chain) turned up many times. Its specificity is not known. These data come from a study of T cell repertoires in cytomegalovirus infection. Study summary: Public TCR beta signature analysis indicated the presence of both CMV infection and matching HLA type. The study's findings and limits: Ex vivo, HLA-C-restricted CMV-specific TCR beta clonotypes prevailed over the rest of the response. The cumulative frequency of public TCR beta families identified carriers of CMV plus the relevant HLA.

TCRdb called the reads again in MiXCR, with one record for every CDR3 protein. This sample has roughly 81,000 distinct CDR3 sequences, with around 3.5% found just once. Germline V CDR1 and CDR2: SGHTA, FQGNSA. The CDR3 runs to 16 residues. The V and J ends lost 1 base and 3 bases respectively, with 12 bases between them. The TCR comes from a human donor in good health (CMV status not recorded). Some clones in this sample may be carry-over from other donors' samples. Sequencing was performed on PBMCs. The gene calls are TRBV7-2 and TRBJ2-2; either TRBD1 or TRBD2 may supply D (5 bases each). The CDR3 loop reads CASSLGEGPYTGELFF. For the CDR3, the DNA is TGTGCCAGCAGCTTAGGAGAGGGACCCTACACCGGGGAGCTGTTTTTT.